This TCR beta chain is drawn from a study of blood T cell repertoires in COVID-19. Turning to the study itself: PBMCs, B-cell-depleted T cells, or T cells provided the cDNA or gDNA that made up the material.

Patients in Seattle were enrolled during active infection, then followed longitudinally. In germline, CDR1 is DFQATT, CDR2 SNEGSKA (reference sequence). Between the trimmed V and J ends, which lost 5 bases and 9 bases, there was a span of 11 bases. CDR3 size: 11 residues. Some clones are missing from TCRdb's copy, which holds only in-frame ones; the method was immunoSEQ multiplex PCR. The table lists under 450,000 clones, more than 70% of them singletons. Material for sequencing was peripheral blood. The chain uses TRBV20-1 and TRBJ2-1; D is perhaps TRBD2 (6 bases). This TCR came from a woman in her forties or fifties with COVID-19, enrolled during active disease. CDR3 sequence: CSAGGRREQFF. CDR3 coding DNA: TGCAGTGCTGGGGGGAGGCGTGAGCAGTTCTTC.